A single sample gave rise to the 21 T cell receptor beta chains below, sequenced in a study of blood T cell repertoires in COVID-19. Profiled with immunoSEQ multiplex PCR; TCRdb holds only in-frame clones, not every one. The profile shows about 160,000 clones, around 84% of them singletons. The specimen was peripheral blood. The receptors stem from a woman of 80 years or more with acute or convalescent COVID-19.

The chain carries TRBV6-5 and TRBJ2-3; D is possibly TRBD2 (5 bases). V shed 4 bases and J shed 6 bases, with 11 bases lying between them. The CDR3 runs to 13 residues. Germline CDR1 MNHEY, CDR2 SVGAGI. CDR3 region: CASSSQEDDTQYF. The CDR3 DNA reads TGTGCCAGCAGTTCGCAGGAGGACGATACGCAGTATTTT.

The chain has TRBV9 and TRBJ2-5; 11 bases agree with TRBD2. The germline V gene encodes CDR1 SGDLS and CDR2 YYNGEE. This CDR3 contains 14 residues. With V trimmed by 0 bases and J by 11 bases, 6 bases remained unmatched. For the CDR3, the DNA is TGTGCCAGCAGCGTAGAACTAGCGGGGGCGTTTCAGTACTTC. This encodes CASSVELAGAFQYF.

This chain joins TRBV15 and TRBJ2-7; TRBD1 might be the D (6 bases). CDR3 length: 14 residues. Germline lookup yields CDR1 LNHNV and CDR2 YYDKDF (reference sequence). V was cut by 5 bases and J by 0 bases, with 11 bases left in between. Here the CDR3 reads CATSPRQDSYEQYF. In DNA, the CDR3 is TGTGCCACCAGCCCCCGACAGGACTCCTACGAGCAGTACTTC. Filled out from reference TRBV15 and TRBJ2-7, the complete variable domain reads DAMVIQNPRYQVTQFGKPVTLSCSQTLNHNVMYWYQQKSSQAPKLLFHYYDKDFNNEADTPDNFQSRRPNTSFCFLDIRSPGLGDTAMYLCATSPRQDSYEQYFGPGTRLTVT.

The chain uses TRBV6-6 and TRBJ1-1; D not resolved. V lost 5 bases and J 1 base, leaving 5 bases between the germline ends. The CDR3 loop spans 12 amino acids. CDR1 is MNHNY, CDR2 SVGAGI, per germline (reference sequence). The CDR3 spells CASSATNTEAFF. The DNA for the CDR3 is TGTGCCAGCAGTGCTACGAACACTGAAGCTTTCTTT.

The chain recombines TRBV29-1 with TRBJ2-7; tentative D call: TRBD1 (5 bases). Trimming removed 4 bases at V and 5 bases at J, with 15 bases between. The germline CDR1 and CDR2 sequences are SQVTM and ANQGSEA. CDR3 size: 13 residues. The CDR3 loop reads CSVVYRDSHEQYF. The CDR3 DNA is TGCAGCGTTGTTTACCGAGACAGCCACGAGCAGTACTTC.

The V call is TRBV28, the J call TRBJ1-5; D not resolved. With 4 bases removed from V and 1 base from J, the gap between germline ends came to 14 bases. CDR3 length equals 16 residues. Germline V gene lookup returns CDR1 MDHEN and CDR2 SYDVKM. The CDR3 loop is CASSSNGQRSNQPQHF. Written as DNA, the CDR3 is TGTGCCAGCAGTTCGAATGGGCAGAGAAGCAATCAGCCCCAGCATTTT.

This chain links TRBV6-5 with TRBJ1-6; a possible D gene is TRBD1 (5 bases). The CDR3 has 15 amino acids. The germline gives CDR1 MNHEY, CDR2 SVGAGI. Deletions cut 6 bases from V and 7 bases from J, with 16 bases between. In nucleotides, the CDR3 is TGTGCCAGCAGCCCAGGAGGGCAGGGAAATTCACCCCTCCACTTT. It specifies CASSPGGQGNSPLHF.

This chain links TRBV5-4 with TRBJ1-1; possibly TRBD1 for D (6 bases). The length of the CDR3 is 15 residues. Germline assignment: CDR1 SGHNT and CDR2 YYREEE (reference sequence). The V gene lost 4 bases and the J gene lost 4 bases, with 17 bases spanning the gap. The CDR3 DNA reads TGTGCCAGCAGCCCCGGGGGGCGCGCGACCACTGAAGCTTTCTTT. This encodes CASSPGGRATTEAFF.

The chain couples TRBV10-3 to TRBJ1-1; a weak D match, TRBD1 (6 bases). The CDR3 consists of 14 residues. Deletions cut 2 bases from V and 0 bases from J, with 7 bases between. CDR1 is ENHRY and CDR2 is SYGVKD in the germline V gene. The CDR3 loop reads CAISEGQMNTEAFF. The CDR3 nucleotides are TGTGCCATCAGTGAGGGACAGATGAACACTGAAGCTTTCTTT.

The chain employs TRBV3-1 (or the pseudogene TRBV3-2) and TRBJ2-1; 8 bases map to TRBD1. Germline V gene lookup returns CDR1 LGHDT and CDR2 YNNKEL (reference sequence). V shed 4 bases, J shed 2 bases, and the junction held 1 base outside the gene matches. This CDR3 has 14 residues. This CDR3 is CASSPGQAYNEQFF. The DNA of the CDR3 is TGTGCCAGCAGCCCGGGACAGGCCTACAATGAGCAGTTCTTC.

This chain connects TRBV4-1 to TRBJ2-7, with 9 bases lining up with TRBD1. Looked up from germline, CDR1 is MGHRA and CDR2 is YSYEKL. This CDR3 is built from 15 residues. After removal of 0 bases from V and 5 bases from J, the junction contained 5 bases not matched to a gene. In nucleotides, the CDR3 is TGCGCCAGCAGCCAAGATGGGACAGGGAGCGACGAGCAGTACTTC. Its translation is CASSQDGTGSDEQYF.

J is TRBJ1-2 and V is TRBV19; D remains ambiguous. From germline, CDR1 is LNHDA and CDR2 SQIVND (reference sequence). V lost 8 bases and J lost 2, with 9 bases in between. This CDR3 comprises 12 residues. The CDR3 coding sequence is TGTGCCAGTTCTCCTGTAAACTATGGCTACACCTTC. This encodes CASSPVNYGYTF.

This clone showed up just a few times. The chain links TRBV24-1 to TRBJ1-2, with D possibly matching TRBD1 (5 bases). The CDR3 loop spans 15 amino acids. CDR1 KGHDR and CDR2 SFDVKD come from the germline V gene. The V and J ends lost 4 bases and 8 bases respectively, with 19 bases between them. This chain's CDR3 is CATSDPNRKGAGYTF. DNA of the CDR3: TGTGCCACCAGTGACCCCAACAGGAAGGGCGCAGGCTACACCTTC.

This rearrangement joins TRBV6-6 to TRBJ1-1; D gene ambiguous. This CDR3 is built from 13 residues. Deletions cut 1 base from V and 1 base from J, with 4 bases between. CDR1 and CDR2 from the germline V gene are MNHNY and SVGAGI (reference sequence). The CDR3 protein is CASSYFWNTEAFF. The CDR3, as DNA: TGTGCCAGCAGTTACTTCTGGAACACTGAAGCTTTCTTT.

The rearrangement links TRBV7-8 to TRBJ1-2; D not certain. This CDR3 has 14 residues. Germline V gene lookup returns CDR1 SGHVS and CDR2 FQNEAQ. V dropped 1 base and J dropped 4 bases, with 10 bases sitting between them. The CDR3 region has the DNA TGTGCCAGCAGCTTAGAATTTGTTCTCTATGGCTACACCTTC. It is translated as CASSLEFVLYGYTF.

This sequence joins TRBV6-2 or TRBV6-3 and TRBJ2-7; 10 positions match TRBD2. This CDR3 spans 14 amino acids. Trimming took 6 bases from V and 3 from J; bases not matched to a gene: 5. The V gene's germline CDR1 is MNHEY and CDR2 SVGEGT. The CDR3 region is CASSLAGGRYEQYF. The CDR3 DNA reads TGTGCCAGCAGCTTAGCGGGGGGCCGCTACGAGCAGTACTTC.

The V gene is TRBV9, the J gene TRBJ1-2, with D unclear. The V end lost 0 bases, the J end lost 4 bases, and 10 bases lay between the germline ends. This CDR3 region has 14 residues. Germline CDR1 and CDR2: SGDLS and YYNGEE. The CDR3 coding sequence is TGTGCCAGCAGCGTAGTAGAACAGCCCTATGGCTACACCTTC. This sequence encodes CASSVVEQPYGYTF.

The V and J genes are TRBV5-4 and TRBJ2-1; unclear D gene. Trimming left V 2 bases short and J 4 bases short, with 10 bases between. Germline CDR1 and CDR2: SGHNT and YYREEE (reference sequence). The CDR3 sequence is 14 residues long. This CDR3 is CASSLFRGYNEQFF. The CDR3 DNA reads as TGTGCCAGCAGCTTATTTAGAGGATACAATGAGCAGTTCTTC.

This clone has a handful of counts. The genes are TRBV7-3 and TRBJ2-2; the match to TRBD1 covers 8 bases. The V and J ends lost 2 bases and 4 bases, in that order; junction bases with no gene match: 3. The CDR3 is made up of 15 amino acids. Germline V gene sequence: CDR1 SGHTA, CDR2 FQGTGA. CDR3 residues: CASSLQGAGTGELFF. CDR3 sequence (DNA): TGTGCCAGCAGCTTACAGGGGGCTGGCACCGGGGAGCTGTTTTTT.

This clone is a singleton in its sample. This chain connects TRBV9 to TRBJ2-5, with a weak D call TRBD2 (6 bases). The CDR3 is 16 amino acids. The V end lost 4 bases, the J end lost 4 bases, and 20 bases lay between the germline ends. Germline values: CDR1 SGDLS, CDR2 YYNGEE. The DNA for the CDR3 is TGTGCCAGCAGCCCACGCCAAGGAGGGGCAGCAGAGACCCAGTACTTC. It codes for CASSPRQGGAAETQYF.

The chain carries TRBV7-5 and TRBJ2-1; the DNA was not used to check the table's D call, TRBD1. TRBV7-5 is flagged as a pseudogene. This CDR3 comprises 14 residues. CDR3 DNA sequence: TGTGCCAGAAGCTTAGGGACAGGTCCAGCTGAGCAGTTCTTC. Its protein is CARSLGTGPAEQFF.